The rows below give T cell receptor beta chains drawn from one sample of a study of cytomegalovirus exposure and HLA in healthy donors. Clones were sequenced by immunoSEQ multiplex PCR, and TCRdb holds only the in-frame ones, with some missing. The repertoire holds 120,000 or so clones, with more than 60% as singletons. The sequenced material came from PBMCs. The receptors shown here come from a woman aged 40 to 50 in good health and CMV-seronegative. Both conserved end residues are part of each CDR3. The order of the fields is V gene, J gene, clone size, D gene, CDR3 protein, CDR3 DNA. A D gene is named only where the DNA matches it firmly. Clone size appears in some rows only: once, few, many, or a class for an expanded clone.

v_call: TRBV9
j_call: TRBJ2-7
clone_size: once
d_call: TRBD2
cdr3_aa: CASSVAGSGSGYEQYF
cdr3_nt: TGTGCCAGCAGCGTAGCGGGTAGCGGGAGTGGTTACGAGCAGTACTTC

v_call: TRBV5-4
j_call: TRBJ2-2
clone_size: -
d_call: TRBD2
cdr3_aa: CASSPRLAGESELFF
cdr3_nt: TGTGCCAGCAGCCCGAGACTAGCGGGTGAATCGGAGCTGTTTTTT

v_call: TRBV7-3
j_call: TRBJ2-1
clone_size: -
d_call: TRBD2
cdr3_aa: CASSKTGTSGGQWFF
cdr3_nt: TGTGCCAGCAGCAAAACCGGGACTAGCGGGGGACAATGGTTCTTC

v_call: TRBV19
j_call: TRBJ1-3
clone_size: -
d_call: -
cdr3_aa: CASSLRGTDSGNTIYF
cdr3_nt: TGTGCCAGTAGTCTACGGGGAACAGACTCTGGAAACACCATATATTTT

v_call: TRBV28
j_call: TRBJ1-5
clone_size: -
d_call: -
cdr3_aa: CASSSLHGPQHF
cdr3_nt: TGTGCCAGCAGTTCACTCCATGGGCCCCAGCATTTT

v_call: TRBV5-1
j_call: TRBJ2-2
clone_size: few
d_call: -
cdr3_aa: CASRQIASTGELFF
cdr3_nt: TGCGCCAGCAGGCAGATAGCATCCACCGGGGAGCTGTTTTTT

v_call: TRBV5-5
j_call: TRBJ1-1
clone_size: -
d_call: -
cdr3_aa: CASSPTGSRTEAFF
cdr3_nt: TGTGCCAGCAGCCCCACGGGGTCCCGCACTGAAGCTTTCTTT

v_call: TRBV5-1
j_call: TRBJ1-4
clone_size: -
d_call: -
cdr3_aa: CASSLGGNEKLFF
cdr3_nt: TGCGCCAGCAGCTTGGGAGGGAATGAAAAACTGTTTTTT

v_call: TRBV10-1
j_call: TRBJ2-1
clone_size: -
d_call: TRBD1
cdr3_aa: CASTLTGQGPNEQFF
cdr3_nt: TGCGCCAGCACCCTTACGGGACAGGGGCCCAATGAGCAGTTCTTC

v_call: TRBV6-4
j_call: TRBJ2-1
clone_size: few
d_call: TRBD2
cdr3_aa: CASSGTGGTNEQFF
cdr3_nt: TGTGCCAGCAGTGGGACGGGAGGCACCAATGAGCAGTTCTTC

v_call: TRBV7-8
j_call: TRBJ1-6
clone_size: -
d_call: TRBD1
cdr3_aa: CASRPGQATSPLHF
cdr3_nt: TGTGCCAGCAGACCGGGACAGGCGACCTCACCCCTCCACTTT

v_call: TRBV7-3
j_call: TRBJ2-5
clone_size: -
d_call: TRBD2
cdr3_aa: CASSSTGGQETQYF
cdr3_nt: TGTGCCAGCAGCTCCACGGGAGGGCAAGAGACCCAGTACTTC

v_call: TRBV7-3
j_call: TRBJ2-3
clone_size: few
d_call: TRBD2
cdr3_aa: CASSFSGGGTDTQYF
cdr3_nt: TGTGCCAGCAGCTTTAGCGGGGGGGGCACAGATACGCAGTATTTT

v_call: TRBV18
j_call: TRBJ2-2
clone_size: -
d_call: -
cdr3_aa: CASSPLTTDTGELFF
cdr3_nt: TGTGCCAGCTCACCCCTTACGACAGACACCGGGGAGCTGTTTTTT

v_call: TRBV28
j_call: TRBJ2-1
clone_size: -
d_call: -
cdr3_aa: CASSQGGAKRNEQFF
cdr3_nt: TGTGCCAGCAGTCAAGGAGGGGCCAAGAGAAATGAGCAGTTCTTC

v_call: TRBV6-4
j_call: TRBJ2-2
clone_size: medium-sized
d_call: TRBD2
cdr3_aa: CASGRGDTGELFF
cdr3_nt: TGTGCCAGCGGGAGGGGTGACACCGGGGAGCTGTTTTTT

v_call: TRBV4-1
j_call: TRBJ2-1
clone_size: -
d_call: -
cdr3_aa: CASSPLGRGRGSYNEQFF
cdr3_nt: TGCGCCAGCAGCCCTCTCGGGCGGGGCCGAGGCTCCTACAATGAGCAGTTCTTC

v_call: TRBV9
j_call: TRBJ2-2
clone_size: once
d_call: -
cdr3_aa: CASSRTTNTGELFF
cdr3_nt: TGTGCCAGCAGTCGCACTACTAACACCGGGGAGCTGTTTTTT

v_call: TRBV5-4
j_call: TRBJ2-5
clone_size: -
d_call: TRBD2
cdr3_aa: CASSLRDSGGAGTQYF
cdr3_nt: TGTGCCAGCAGCTTGCGGGATAGCGGGGGGGCCGGGACCCAGTACTTC

v_call: TRBV7-2
j_call: TRBJ1-1
clone_size: -
d_call: -
cdr3_aa: CASSRAATRRDTEAFF
cdr3_nt: TGTGCCAGCAGCCGAGCAGCCACACGGAGGGACACTGAAGCTTTCTTT

v_call: TRBV5-1
j_call: TRBJ2-5
clone_size: few
d_call: TRBD2
cdr3_aa: CASSLGQLAGGQETQYF
cdr3_nt: TGCGCCAGCAGCTTGGGGCAACTAGCGGGGGGGCAAGAGACCCAGTACTTC

v_call: TRBV11-1
j_call: TRBJ2-7
clone_size: few
d_call: -
cdr3_aa: CASSLGGRDFRSSYEQYF
cdr3_nt: TGTGCCAGCAGCTTAGGCGGCAGGGACTTCAGAAGCTCCTACGAGCAGTACTTC

v_call: TRBV7-9
j_call: TRBJ2-1
clone_size: -
d_call: TRBD1
cdr3_aa: CASNLMDRDIRGSYNEQFF
cdr3_nt: TGTGCCAGCAACCTTATGGACAGGGATATTAGGGGGTCCTACAATGAGCAGTTCTTC

v_call: TRBV6-1
j_call: TRBJ1-5
clone_size: -
d_call: -
cdr3_aa: CASSEGTAQYQPQHF
cdr3_nt: TGTGCCAGCAGTGAAGGAACAGCCCAATATCAGCCCCAGCATTTT

v_call: TRBV30
j_call: TRBJ1-5
clone_size: -
d_call: TRBD1
cdr3_aa: CAWSGQGGGQPQHF
cdr3_nt: TGTGCCTGGAGTGGACAGGGGGGCGGACAGCCCCAGCATTTT

v_call: TRBV2
j_call: TRBJ1-4
clone_size: -
d_call: TRBD1
cdr3_aa: CASSERFFGTVNEKLFF
cdr3_nt: TGTGCCAGCAGTGAAAGGTTTTTTGGGACAGTCAATGAAAAACTGTTTTTT

v_call: TRBV6-6
j_call: TRBJ2-4
clone_size: -
d_call: TRBD1
cdr3_aa: CASNYGTDKNIQYF
cdr3_nt: TGTGCCAGCAATTACGGGACAGACAAAAACATTCAGTACTTC

v_call: TRBV5-4
j_call: TRBJ1-2
clone_size: -
d_call: TRBD1
cdr3_aa: CASSLEQGRNYGYTF
cdr3_nt: TGTGCCAGCAGCTTGGAACAGGGGAGGAACTATGGCTACACCTTC

v_call: TRBV11-2
j_call: TRBJ1-5
clone_size: few
d_call: TRBD1
cdr3_aa: CASSLDRGQGQPQHF
cdr3_nt: TGTGCCAGCAGCTTAGACAGGGGGCAGGGTCAGCCCCAGCATTTT

v_call: TRBV9
j_call: TRBJ1-1
clone_size: -
d_call: TRBD1
cdr3_aa: CASGKGQGATEAFF
cdr3_nt: TGTGCCAGCGGAAAGGGACAGGGGGCCACTGAAGCTTTCTTT

v_call: TRBV4-1
j_call: TRBJ1-4
clone_size: -
d_call: TRBD1
cdr3_aa: CASSRDSANEKLFF
cdr3_nt: TGCGCCAGCAGCCGGGACAGCGCTAATGAAAAACTGTTTTTT

v_call: TRBV7-8
j_call: TRBJ2-7
clone_size: -
d_call: -
cdr3_aa: CASGDTHYEQYF
cdr3_nt: TGTGCCAGCGGGGACACACACTACGAGCAGTACTTC

v_call: TRBV18
j_call: TRBJ2-3
clone_size: few
d_call: -
cdr3_aa: CASSPQGSTDTQYF
cdr3_nt: TGTGCCAGCTCACCCCAGGGAAGCACAGATACGCAGTATTTT

v_call: TRBV18
j_call: TRBJ2-7
clone_size: -
d_call: TRBD1
cdr3_aa: CASSPPRDREYEQYF
cdr3_nt: TGTGCCAGCTCACCACCCAGGGACAGGGAGTACGAGCAGTACTTC

v_call: TRBV7-7
j_call: TRBJ2-2
clone_size: -
d_call: TRBD2
cdr3_aa: CASSSSGGGGTGELFF
cdr3_nt: TGTGCTAGCAGCTCCAGCGGCGGGGGAGGGACCGGGGAGCTGTTTTTT

v_call: TRBV2
j_call: TRBJ1-5
clone_size: -
d_call: TRBD1
cdr3_aa: CASRGTGGMGQPQHF
cdr3_nt: TGTGCCAGCAGGGGGACAGGGGGCATGGGTCAGCCCCAGCATTTT

v_call: TRBV2
j_call: TRBJ2-7
clone_size: once
d_call: TRBD2
cdr3_aa: CASSRDRASGNYEQYF
cdr3_nt: TGTGCCAGCAGTCGGGATCGGGCTAGCGGCAACTACGAGCAGTACTTC

v_call: TRBV19
j_call: TRBJ1-5
clone_size: few
d_call: TRBD1
cdr3_aa: CATWGQGAGQPQHF
cdr3_nt: TGTGCCACCTGGGGGCAGGGGGCAGGTCAGCCCCAGCATTTT

v_call: TRBV28
j_call: TRBJ1-1
clone_size: -
d_call: TRBD1
cdr3_aa: CASSQGQSTEAFF
cdr3_nt: TGTGCCAGCAGCCAGGGACAGTCCACTGAAGCTTTCTTT

v_call: TRBV30
j_call: TRBJ2-6
clone_size: -
d_call: -
cdr3_aa: CALGGSGANVLTF
cdr3_nt: TGTGCCTTGGGGGGCTCTGGGGCCAACGTCCTGACTTTC

v_call: TRBV19
j_call: TRBJ2-7
clone_size: few
d_call: TRBD1
cdr3_aa: CASTSGQGVYEQYF
cdr3_nt: TGTGCCAGTACCTCGGGACAGGGGGTATACGAGCAGTACTTC

v_call: TRBV7-8
j_call: TRBJ2-7
clone_size: -
d_call: TRBD2
cdr3_aa: CASSRLAGPYEQYF
cdr3_nt: TGTGCCAGCAGCCGATTAGCGGGCCCCTACGAGCAGTACTTC

v_call: TRBV4-3
j_call: TRBJ2-7
clone_size: -
d_call: -
cdr3_aa: CASSQRENSYEQYF
cdr3_nt: TGCGCCAGCAGCCAAAGAGAGAACAGCTACGAGCAGTACTTC

v_call: TRBV7-9
j_call: TRBJ2-3
clone_size: -
d_call: TRBD2
cdr3_aa: CASSLGLAGVTDTQYF
cdr3_nt: TGTGCCAGCAGCCTGGGACTAGCGGGGGTCACAGATACGCAGTATTTT

v_call: TRBV7-9
j_call: TRBJ2-7
clone_size: few
d_call: -
cdr3_aa: CASSLGSRDYEQYF
cdr3_nt: TGTGCCAGCAGCTTGGGGAGCCGTGACTACGAGCAGTACTTC

v_call: TRBV6-6
j_call: TRBJ1-2
clone_size: -
d_call: TRBD1
cdr3_aa: CASSYLGQAAGGYTF
cdr3_nt: TGTGCCAGCAGTTACCTGGGACAGGCCGCAGGGGGCTACACCTTC

v_call: TRBV7-2
j_call: TRBJ2-5
clone_size: -
d_call: TRBD2
cdr3_aa: CASSTRLAGGFETQYF
cdr3_nt: TGTGCCAGCAGCACACGACTAGCGGGGGGTTTTGAGACCCAGTACTTC

v_call: TRBV7-7
j_call: TRBJ2-3
clone_size: -
d_call: TRBD2
cdr3_aa: CASSLASGGEDTQYF
cdr3_nt: TGTGCTAGCAGCTTAGCGAGCGGGGGGGAAGATACGCAGTATTTT

v_call: TRBV7-3
j_call: TRBJ2-1
clone_size: once
d_call: -
cdr3_aa: CASSAYVVSPYNEQFF
cdr3_nt: TGTGCCAGCAGCGCCTACGTAGTCTCCCCCTACAATGAGCAGTTCTTC

v_call: TRBV7-8
j_call: TRBJ2-7
clone_size: -
d_call: -
cdr3_aa: CASSSNRATGYRGYEQYF
cdr3_nt: TGTGCCAGCAGCTCAAACCGGGCAACAGGGTATAGGGGATACGAGCAGTACTTC

v_call: TRBV7-8
j_call: TRBJ2-5
clone_size: -
d_call: TRBD2
cdr3_aa: CASSFGLAGQETQYF
cdr3_nt: TGTGCCAGCAGCTTCGGACTAGCGGGCCAAGAGACCCAGTACTTC

v_call: TRBV4-3
j_call: TRBJ2-7
clone_size: -
d_call: TRBD2
cdr3_aa: CASSESGSSYEQYF
cdr3_nt: TGCGCCAGCAGCGAAAGCGGGAGCTCCTACGAGCAGTACTTC

v_call: TRBV19
j_call: TRBJ2-5
clone_size: -
d_call: -
cdr3_aa: CASSIGLVQETQYF
cdr3_nt: TGTGCCAGTAGTATAGGGCTCGTACAAGAGACCCAGTACTTC

v_call: TRBV6-4
j_call: TRBJ1-1
clone_size: -
d_call: TRBD1
cdr3_aa: CASTKPLTGGVNTEAFF
cdr3_nt: TGTGCCAGCACCAAACCCTTAACAGGGGGCGTAAACACTGAAGCTTTCTTT